This T cell receptor (beta chain) was recorded in a study of shared clonotypes between healthy human individuals. Whole-study results and caveats: Relative to their counterparts shared across all four donors, non-shared clonotypes exhibited diminished generation probabilities.

Comments on this clone: Its antigen remains unidentified.

Some clones are missing from TCRdb's copy, which holds only in-frame ones; the method was immunoSEQ multiplex PCR. The repertoire includes some 1 million clones, approximately 76% of them detected once, and around 1.5% sits in the top ten. This CDR3 is built from 16 residues. Trimming cost V 4 bases and J 5 bases; bases outside gene matches: 12. Per germline, CDR1 LGHNA and CDR2 YSLEER. Sequenced input: memory CD4+ T cells sorted from blood. Stated subset: CD45RA-negative fraction. This clonotype was sampled from a man aged 18 to 30 in good health. The chain has TRBV4-3 and TRBJ2-5, with TRBD2 matching over 8 bases. The CDR3 bases are TGCGCCAGCAGCCGAGAGGCGGGAGGCCTCGGGGAGACCCAGTACTTC. Amino acid sequence: CASSREAGGLGETQYF.